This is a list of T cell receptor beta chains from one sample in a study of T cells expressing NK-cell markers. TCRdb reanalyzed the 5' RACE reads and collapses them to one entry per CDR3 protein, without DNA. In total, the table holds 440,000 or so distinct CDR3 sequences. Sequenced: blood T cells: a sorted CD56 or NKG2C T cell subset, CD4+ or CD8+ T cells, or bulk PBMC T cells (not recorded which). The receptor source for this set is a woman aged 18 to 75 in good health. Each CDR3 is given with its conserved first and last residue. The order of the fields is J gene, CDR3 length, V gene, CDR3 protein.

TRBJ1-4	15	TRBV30	CAWSHRGTTNEKLFF
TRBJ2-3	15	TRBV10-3	CAISTTGTGTNTQYF
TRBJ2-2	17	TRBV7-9	CASSSGSGQGNTGELFF
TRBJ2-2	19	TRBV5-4	CASSSSGLAGAFGTGELFF
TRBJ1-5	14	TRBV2	CASRKGLGNQPQHF
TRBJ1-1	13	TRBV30	CAGAPGMNTEAFF
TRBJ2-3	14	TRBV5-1	CASSPSRRADTQYF
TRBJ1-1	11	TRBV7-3	CASSFGGKAFF
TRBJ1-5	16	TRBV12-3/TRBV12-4	CASSLTGGQMVQPQHF
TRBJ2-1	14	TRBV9	CASSVRSSGDEQFF
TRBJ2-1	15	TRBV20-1	CSVQSLGEFPNEQFF
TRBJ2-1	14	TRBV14	CASSPLRTGNEQFF
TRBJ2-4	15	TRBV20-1	CSAVTDDIAKNIQYF
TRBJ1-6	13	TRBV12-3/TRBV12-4	CASSLLGSSPLHF